The table lists the clone carrying this TCR beta chain with many counts. All donors were healthy Caucasians. The germline V and J ends were trimmed by 6 bases and 2 bases, with 13 bases remaining between them. The CDR3 extends over 14 amino acids. Germline V gene sequence: CDR1 MNHEY, CDR2 SMNVEV (reference sequence). Each CDR3 protein is one row after TCRdb ran MiXCR on the 5' RACE reads. The sample shows about 240,000 distinct CDR3 sequences, 10% of them seen only once. The sample comes from a study of identical twins. The material sequenced was memory T cells sorted from blood. The chain employs TRBV27 and TRBJ1-2; the D is unclear. This clonotype was sampled from a man aged 50 or older in good health. This chain's CDR3 is CASRIGRTNYGYTF. CDR3 DNA: TGTGCCAGCAGGATTGGACGGACGAACTATGGCTACACCTTC.